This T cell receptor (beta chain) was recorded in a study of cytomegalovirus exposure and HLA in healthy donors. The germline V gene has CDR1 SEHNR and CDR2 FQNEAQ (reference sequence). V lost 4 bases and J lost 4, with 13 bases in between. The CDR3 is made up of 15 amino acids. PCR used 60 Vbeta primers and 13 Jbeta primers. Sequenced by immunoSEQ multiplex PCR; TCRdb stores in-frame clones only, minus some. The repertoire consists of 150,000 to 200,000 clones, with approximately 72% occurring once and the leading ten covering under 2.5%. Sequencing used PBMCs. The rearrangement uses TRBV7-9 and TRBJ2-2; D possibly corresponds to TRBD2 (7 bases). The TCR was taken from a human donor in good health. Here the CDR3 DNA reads TGTGCCAGCAGCTGGGGGGGGGCCGGCACCGGGGAGCTGTTTTTT. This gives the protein CASSWGGAGTGELFF. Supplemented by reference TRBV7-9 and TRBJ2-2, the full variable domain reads DTGVSQNPRHKITKRGQNVTFRCDPISEHNRLYWYRQTLGQGPEFLTYFQNEAQLEKSRLLSDRFSAERPKGSFSTLEIQRTEQGDSAMYLCASSWGGAGTGELFFGEGSRLTVL.